These 28 T cell receptor beta chains were sequenced from one sample in a study of T cell responses to AZD1222 COVID-19 vaccine. Clones were read by immunoSEQ multiplex PCR, and TCRdb kept only the in-frame ones, dropping some. The table lists more than 100,000 clones, approximately 85% of them singletons, with around 6.2% in the top ten. The material sequenced was peripheral blood, taken on day 0 of AZD1222 vaccination. Every receptor here comes from an adult in good health.

The gene calls are TRBV28 and TRBJ1-4; weak D call: TRBD1 (5 bases). The V end lost 7 bases, the J end lost 3 bases, and 18 bases lay between the germline ends. The CDR3 is 16 amino acids. Germline V CDR1 and CDR2: MDHEN, SYDVKM. CDR3 in amino acids: CASTLGGKPPNEKLFF. The CDR3 bases are TGTGCCAGCACCCTGGGGGGAAAACCACCTAATGAAAAACTGTTTTTT.

The chain is built from TRBV12-3 or TRBV12-4 and TRBJ1-4; no definite D call. The CDR3 is 13 residues long. V was clipped by 10 bases and J by 7 bases, with 16 bases between them. DNA for the CDR3: TGTGCCACCCGACCCGGGTCCGGTGAAAAACTGTTTTTT. Amino acids: CATRPGSGEKLFF.

The chain combines TRBV19 with TRBJ1-5; D not resolved. Germline CDR1 is LNHDA and CDR2 is SQIVND (reference sequence). This CDR3 region has 14 residues. V gave up 2 bases and J gave up 6 bases, with 11 bases separating them. Here the CDR3 reads CASSIRVKGQPQHF. The CDR3 coding sequence is TGTGCCAGTAGTATACGGGTGAAGGGTCAGCCCCAGCATTTT. The full variable domain, with the rest looked up from reference TRBV19 and TRBJ1-5, is DGGITQSPKYLFRKEGQNVTLSCEQNLNHDAMYWYRQDPGQGLRLIYYSQIVNDFQKGDIAEGYSVSREKKESFPLTVTSAQKNPTAFYLCASSIRVKGQPQHFGDGTRLSIL.

This clone turned up a few times. The chain recombines TRBV5-4 with TRBJ2-7; the match to TRBD1 covers 8 bases. The J segment lost 3 bases and the V segment lost 4 bases, leaving 3 bases of the junction unmatched. The CDR3 is 13 amino acids. Germline CDR1 reads SGHNT; CDR2 reads YYREEE (reference sequence). The CDR3 sequence: CASSQGQVYEQYF. CDR3 DNA: TGTGCCAGCAGCCAGGGACAGGTCTACGAGCAGTACTTC.

The table lists this clone with a count of one. The gene calls are TRBV6-1 and TRBJ2-7; a weak D match, TRBD1 (5 bases). Germline V lookup: CDR1 MNHNS, CDR2 SASEGT. Trimming left V 3 bases short and J 1 base short, with 10 bases between. The CDR3 has 14 amino acids. This CDR3 is CASSDRGRSYEQYF. The CDR3 DNA is TGTGCCAGCAGTGATAGGGGCAGATCCTACGAGCAGTACTTC.

This chain connects TRBV5-3 to TRBJ1-1; D is uncertain. TRBV5-3 is marked as an open reading frame, function uncertain. V lost 2 bases and J lost 6, with 8 bases in between. This CDR3 has 12 residues. DNA of the CDR3: TGTGCCAGAAGCTTCTGCTGCGCTGAAGCTTTCTTT. Translation gives CARSFCCAEAFF.

The rearrangement joins TRBV14 to TRBJ2-7; 9 nucleotides match TRBD1. Germline-derived CDR1 and CDR2 are SGHDN and FVKESK. This CDR3 region has 14 residues. The V and J ends lost 4 bases and 9 bases, in that order; junction bases with no gene match: 10. The CDR3 sequence is CASSRRQGVPMQYF. The CDR3 DNA reads as TGTGCCAGCAGCCGACGACAGGGGGTGCCCATGCAGTACTTC.

The chain links TRBV10-3 to TRBJ2-2, with D unresolved. CDR3 size: 18 residues. Germline CDR1 ENHRY, CDR2 SYGVKD. The germline V and J ends were trimmed by 5 bases and 1 base, with 20 bases remaining between them. CDR3 residues: CAISPLAAVGGNTGELFF. For the CDR3, the DNA is TGTGCCATCAGTCCTTTAGCTGCGGTGGGCGGGAACACCGGGGAGCTGTTTTTT.

In its sample, this clone was seen a few times. J is TRBJ1-6 and V is TRBV13; D may be TRBD1 (6 bases). CDR1 is PRHDT and CDR2 is FYEKMQ in the germline V gene (reference sequence). Trimming took off 2 bases at V and 4 bases at J, with 12 bases between the two ends. The CDR3 consists of 16 residues. In DNA form, the CDR3 reads TGTGCCAGCAGCTTATATGCAGGGGAATATAATTCACCCCTCCACTTT. It codes for CASSLYAGEYNSPLHF.

The chain has TRBV5-5 and TRBJ2-2; 7 positions agree with TRBD1. Germline assignment: CDR1 SGHKS and CDR2 YYEKEE (reference sequence). The CDR3 loop spans 17 amino acids. V shed 6 bases and J 3 bases; nucleotides not matched to a gene: 14. The CDR3 region is CASKLGQAMGHTGELFF. The CDR3 coding sequence is TGTGCCAGCAAATTAGGACAGGCCATGGGTCACACCGGGGAGCTGTTTTTT.

The V call is TRBV30, the J call TRBJ2-2; 9 bases align to TRBD1. Germline-derived CDR1 and CDR2 are GTSNPN and SVGIG (reference sequence). Trimming at V came to 5 bases and at J to 3 bases, leaving 4 bases not matched to a gene. The length of the CDR3 is 14 residues. CDR3 protein: CAWGGTGHTGELFF. CDR3 nucleotide sequence: TGTGCCTGGGGGGGGACAGGGCACACCGGGGAGCTGTTTTTT.

The chain has TRBV6-5 and TRBJ2-5, with D perhaps given as TRBD1 or TRBD2 (6 bases each). Germline loops: CDR1 MNHEY, CDR2 SVGAGI. The CDR3 extends over 14 amino acids. V shed 9 bases and J shed 2 bases, with 16 bases lying between them. CDR3 nucleotide sequence: TGTGCCAGGGGACTTTCGGGGGCACAAGAGACCCAGTACTTC. It yields the protein CARGLSGAQETQYF.

The chain couples TRBV7-8 to TRBJ1-4; D call uncertain. The CDR3 spans 18 residues. The V gene lost 5 bases and the J gene lost 3 bases, with 22 bases spanning the gap. Germline CDR1 and CDR2: SGHVS and FQNEAQ. The CDR3 sequence is CASSNRVGEMQANEKLFF. The CDR3 DNA sequence: TGTGCCAGCAGCAATCGGGTCGGGGAAATGCAGGCTAATGAAAAACTGTTTTTT.

This chain connects TRBV6-1 to TRBJ2-7, with 10 bases matching TRBD1. Trimming removed 0 bases from V and 2 bases from J; junction bases left unmatched: 1. The CDR3 is 15 residues long. Germline V gene lookup returns CDR1 MNHNS and CDR2 SASEGT. The CDR3 nucleotides read TGTGCCAGCAGTGAAGCCGGGACAGGGGCCTACGAGCAGTACTTC. This codes for CASSEAGTGAYEQYF.

This chain connects TRBV5-1 to TRBJ2-7; TRBD2 aligns across 8 bases. V lost 4 bases to trimming and J lost 1 base; unmatched junction nucleotides: 10. The CDR3 runs 16 residues. Germline CDR1 is SGHRS and CDR2 is YFSETQ. CDR3 nucleotide sequence: TGCGCCAGCAGCGGTGCGGGGACTAGGGGTTCCTACGAGCAGTACTTC. Protein: CASSGAGTRGSYEQYF.

The rearrangement uses TRBV6-5 and TRBJ2-5; 10 nucleotides agree with TRBD2. The CDR3 covers 15 residues. Germline V lookup: CDR1 MNHEY, CDR2 SVGAGI. V was pared by 5 bases and J by 4 bases, with 7 bases of the junction left unmatched. CDR3 amino acids: CASSPSGGIRETQYF. CDR3 in DNA: TGTGCCAGCAGTCCTAGCGGGGGTATTCGAGAGACCCAGTACTTC.

This clone is a singleton in its sample. The chain uses TRBV19 and TRBJ2-1; TRBD2 matches 12 bases. This CDR3 spans 14 amino acids. Trimming removed 7 bases from V and 4 bases from J; junction bases left unmatched: 2. Germline lookup yields CDR1 LNHDA and CDR2 SQIVND (reference sequence). The CDR3 protein is CASTTSGGYNEQFF. As DNA, the CDR3 is TGTGCCAGTACTACTAGCGGGGGGTACAATGAGCAGTTCTTC.

The rearrangement uses TRBV9 and TRBJ1-2, with TRBD1 as a possible D gene (6 bases). Germline lookup yields CDR1 SGDLS and CDR2 YYNGEE. Trimming shortened V by 0 bases and J by 5 bases, and 14 bases separated the two germline ends. The CDR3 contains 15 residues. CDR3 coding DNA: TGTGCCAGCAGCGTAGGTATAGGGGGTCCTTATGGCTACACCTTC. It translates to CASSVGIGGPYGYTF.

This clone has a handful of counts. V gene TRBV9 combines with J gene TRBJ2-1, with D perhaps matching TRBD2 (5 bases). This CDR3 has 14 residues. Germline-derived CDR1 and CDR2 are SGDLS and YYNGEE. Trimming pared 4 bases from V and 8 bases from J, leaving 16 bases between. CDR3 in amino acids: CASSPGLTWDEQFF. The DNA of the CDR3 is TGTGCCAGCAGCCCCGGACTGACCTGGGATGAGCAGTTCTTC.

The chain combines TRBV19 with TRBJ2-6, with D unresolved. The CDR3 loop spans 14 amino acids. Germline V gives CDR1 LNHDA, CDR2 SQIVND (reference sequence). Trimming took 6 bases from V and 1 from J, leaving 7 bases between them. DNA for the CDR3: TGTGCCAGTAGAGGACGGTCTGGGGCCAACGTCCTGACTTTC. Translation gives CASRGRSGANVLTF.

This clone was observed once. The chain uses TRBV9 and TRBJ2-1; 7 nucleotides align to TRBD2. V lost 0 bases to trimming and J lost 9 bases; unmatched junction nucleotides: 9. Germline CDR1 and CDR2: SGDLS and YYNGEE. The CDR3 covers 15 residues. CDR3 sequence reads: CASSVGGLPGGEQFF. In DNA form, the CDR3 reads TGTGCCAGCAGCGTAGGGGGACTACCCGGGGGTGAGCAGTTCTTC.

V is TRBV7-9 and J is TRBJ1-2; D not certain. The CDR3 is made up of 14 amino acids. V was trimmed by 1 base and J by 8 bases, leaving 14 bases between them. Germline values: CDR1 SEHNR, CDR2 FQNEAQ (reference sequence). In DNA, the CDR3 is TGTGCCAGCAGCTTAGGATGGGGAATCGAAGGCTACACCTTC. This gives the protein CASSLGWGIEGYTF.

This chain connects TRBV6-2 or TRBV6-3 to TRBJ2-3, with D possibly called TRBD1 or TRBD2 (5 bases each). The V gene lost 6 bases and the J gene lost 6 bases, with 19 bases spanning the gap. Germline assignment: CDR1 MNHEY and CDR2 SVGEGT. The CDR3 spans 15 residues. The chain's CDR3 is CASSELGPPRDTQYF. In DNA, the CDR3 is TGTGCCAGCAGCGAACTGGGACCACCTCGGGATACGCAGTATTTT.

The chain carries TRBV19 and TRBJ1-1; perhaps TRBD1 as D (6 bases). The germline V and J ends were trimmed by 3 bases and 2 bases, with 10 bases remaining between them. Per germline, CDR1 LNHDA and CDR2 SQIVND (reference sequence). CDR3 length equals 14 residues. The CDR3 protein is CASSMGAANTEAFF. In nucleotides, the CDR3 is TGTGCCAGTAGTATGGGGGCAGCCAACACTGAAGCTTTCTTT.

The genes are TRBV28 and TRBJ2-1; perhaps TRBD1 as D (6 bases). Deletions cut 6 bases from V and 4 bases from J, with 10 bases between. Germline V gene lookup returns CDR1 MDHEN and CDR2 SYDVKM. CDR3 length: 13 amino acids. CDR3 region: CASRRTGYNEQFF. In nucleotides, the CDR3 is TGTGCCAGCAGACGCACAGGGTACAATGAGCAGTTCTTC.

The chain employs TRBV28 and TRBJ1-3; D unclear. The CDR3 spans 17 residues. V was trimmed by 6 bases and J by 3 bases, leaving 21 bases between them. Germline assignment: CDR1 MDHEN and CDR2 SYDVKM. The chain's CDR3 is CASSRYIGSSLGNTIYF. CDR3 sequence (DNA): TGTGCCAGCAGCCGTTACATTGGCAGCAGTCTTGGAAACACCATATATTTT.

The rearrangement joins TRBV15 to TRBJ1-4; 8 nucleotides align to TRBD1. CDR3 length equals 17 residues. Germline CDR1 LNHNV, CDR2 YYDKDF (reference sequence). J was trimmed by 0 bases and V by 3 bases; bases with no gene match: 6. The DNA of the CDR3 is TGTGCCACCAGCAGTGACAGGGGTGGGGCAACTAATGAAAAACTGTTTTTT. Encoded protein: CATSSDRGGATNEKLFF.

The chain has TRBV4-2 and TRBJ1-2, with D possibly TRBD1 on 5 matching bases. Germline V gene lookup returns CDR1 LGHNA and CDR2 YNFKEQ. V dropped 0 bases and J dropped 7 bases, with 12 bases sitting between them. This CDR3 is 14 amino acids long. The CDR3 DNA reads as TGTGCCAGCAGCCAAGATAGTACAACAGGTGGCTACACCTTC. This translates into CASSQDSTTGGYTF.